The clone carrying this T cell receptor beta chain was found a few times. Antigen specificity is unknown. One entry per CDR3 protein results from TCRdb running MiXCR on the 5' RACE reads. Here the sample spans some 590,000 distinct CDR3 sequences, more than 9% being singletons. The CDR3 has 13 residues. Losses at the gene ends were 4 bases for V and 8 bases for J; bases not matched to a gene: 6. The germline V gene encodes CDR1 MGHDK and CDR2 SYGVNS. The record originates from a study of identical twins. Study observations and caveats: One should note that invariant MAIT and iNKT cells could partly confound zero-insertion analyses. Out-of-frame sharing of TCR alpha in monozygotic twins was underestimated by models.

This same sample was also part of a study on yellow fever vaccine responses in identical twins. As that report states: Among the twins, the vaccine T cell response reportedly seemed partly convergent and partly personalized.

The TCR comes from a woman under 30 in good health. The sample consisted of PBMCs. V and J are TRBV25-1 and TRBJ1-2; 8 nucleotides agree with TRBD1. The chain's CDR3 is CASSGDRIGGYTF. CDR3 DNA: TGTGCCAGCAGTGGGGACAGGATTGGAGGCTACACCTTC.